This T cell receptor beta chain was documented in a study of T cells in Graves' hyperthyroidism and ophthalmopathy. Study-level background: Peripheral blood was taken when the disease was first diagnosed, before any treatment began. Findings and limits, study-wide: Most thyroid clonotypes expanded above 0.001 appeared in blood too.

Authors of the study amplified TCR beta CDR3 regions from RNA transcripts. With the HTBI primer set, the TCR CDR3 went through a first round of RT-PCR. In TCRdb, the multiplex PCR reads were re-called with MiXCR into one record per CDR3 protein. The data contain over 300,000 distinct CDR3 sequences, approximately 13% of them seen just once; the ten biggest clones take up roughly 35%. This clonotype was counted only a few times. Its antigen is currently unknown. A junction boundary mismatches the germline segment, possibly from a read error. Germline V CDR1 and CDR2: SGHRS, YFSETQ. The CDR3 totals 15 residues. Clinical Activity Scores of at least 3, NOSPECS grades of at least 4 and durations under 3 months characterized ophthalmopathy patients.

Sequenced sample: blood. The receptor was derived from a middle-aged woman with Graves' ophthalmopathy. The V gene is TRBV5-1, the J gene TRBJ1-2, with D unclear. The CDR3 region has the DNA TGCGCCAGCAGCTTGGTTGGCGGACCCGCATATGACTACACCTTC. This codes for CASSLVGGPAYDYTF.